This T cell receptor beta chain derives from a study of blood T cell repertoires in COVID-19. In the study overall: T cells, B-cell-depleted T cells, or PBMCs supplied cDNA or gDNA.

In germline, CDR1 is SEHNR, CDR2 FQNEAQ (reference sequence). V lost 2 bases and J 2 bases, leaving 6 bases between the germline ends. The length of the CDR3 is 13 residues. Clones were sequenced by immunoSEQ multiplex PCR, and TCRdb holds only the in-frame ones, with some missing. This table has roughly 220,000 clones, about 91% appearing once. The TCR sequence derives from a woman in her 50s with acute COVID-19. The chain recombines TRBV7-9 with TRBJ1-1; D call uncertain. Material: PBMCs or T cells enriched from blood (not recorded which). CDR3: CASSLHRNTEAFF. The CDR3, as DNA: TGTGCCAGCAGCTTACACAGAAACACTGAAGCTTTCTTT.